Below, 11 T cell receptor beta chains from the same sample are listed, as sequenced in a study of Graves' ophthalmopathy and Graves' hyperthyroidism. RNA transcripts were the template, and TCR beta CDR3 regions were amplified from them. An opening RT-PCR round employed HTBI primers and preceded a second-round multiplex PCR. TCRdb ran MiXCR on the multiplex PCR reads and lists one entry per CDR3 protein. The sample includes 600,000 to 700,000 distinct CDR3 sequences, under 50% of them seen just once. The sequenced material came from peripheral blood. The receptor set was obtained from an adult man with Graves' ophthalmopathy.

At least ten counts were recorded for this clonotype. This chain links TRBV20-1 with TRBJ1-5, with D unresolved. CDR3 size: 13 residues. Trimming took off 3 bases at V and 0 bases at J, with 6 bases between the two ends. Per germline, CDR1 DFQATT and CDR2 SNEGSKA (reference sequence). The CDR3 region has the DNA TGCAGTGCTAGTAGGCTTAGCAATCAGCCCCAGCATTTT. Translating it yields CSASRLSNQPQHF.

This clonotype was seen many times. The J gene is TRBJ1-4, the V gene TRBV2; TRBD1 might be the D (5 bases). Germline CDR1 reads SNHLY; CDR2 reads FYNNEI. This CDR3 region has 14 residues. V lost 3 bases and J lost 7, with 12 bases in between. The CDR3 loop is CASSEPGRAEKLFF. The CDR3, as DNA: TGTGCCAGCAGTGAGCCAGGGAGAGCTGAAAAACTGTTTTTT.

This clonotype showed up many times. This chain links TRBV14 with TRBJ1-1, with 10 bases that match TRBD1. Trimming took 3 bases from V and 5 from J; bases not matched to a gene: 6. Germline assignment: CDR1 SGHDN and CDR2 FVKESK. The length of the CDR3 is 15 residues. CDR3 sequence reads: CASSQRGTGETEAFF. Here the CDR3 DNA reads TGTGCCAGCAGCCAGAGAGGGACAGGGGAAACTGAAGCTTTCTTT.

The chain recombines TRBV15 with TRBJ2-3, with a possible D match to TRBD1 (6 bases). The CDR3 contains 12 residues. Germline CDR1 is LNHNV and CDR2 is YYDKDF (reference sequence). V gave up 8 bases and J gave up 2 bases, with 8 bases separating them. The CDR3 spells CATEGVTDTQYF. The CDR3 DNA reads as TGTGCCACCGAGGGGGTCACAGATACGCAGTATTTT.

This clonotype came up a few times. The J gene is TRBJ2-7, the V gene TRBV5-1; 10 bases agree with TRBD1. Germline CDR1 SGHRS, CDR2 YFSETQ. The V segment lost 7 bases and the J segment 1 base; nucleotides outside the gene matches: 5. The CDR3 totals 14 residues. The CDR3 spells CASGQGVSSYEQYF. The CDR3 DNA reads TGCGCCAGCGGACAGGGGGTATCATCCTACGAGCAGTACTTC.

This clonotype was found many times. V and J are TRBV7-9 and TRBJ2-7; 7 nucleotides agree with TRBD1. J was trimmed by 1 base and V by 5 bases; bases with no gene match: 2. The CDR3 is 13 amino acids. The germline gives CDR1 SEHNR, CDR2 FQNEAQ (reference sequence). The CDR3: CASSPGQSYEQYF. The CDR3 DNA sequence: TGTGCCAGCAGCCCGGGACAGTCCTACGAGCAGTACTTC.

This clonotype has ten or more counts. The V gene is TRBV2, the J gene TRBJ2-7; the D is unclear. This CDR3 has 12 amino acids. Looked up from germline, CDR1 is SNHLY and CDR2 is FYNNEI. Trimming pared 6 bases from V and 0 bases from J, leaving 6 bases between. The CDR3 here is CASSGVSYEQYF. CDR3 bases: TGTGCCAGCAGCGGCGTCTCCTACGAGCAGTACTTC.

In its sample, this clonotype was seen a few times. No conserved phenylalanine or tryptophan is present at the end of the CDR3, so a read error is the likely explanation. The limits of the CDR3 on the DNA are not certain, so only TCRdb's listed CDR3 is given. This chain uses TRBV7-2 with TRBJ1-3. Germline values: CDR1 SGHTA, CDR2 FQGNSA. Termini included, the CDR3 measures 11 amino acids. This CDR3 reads CASSLQGLADL.

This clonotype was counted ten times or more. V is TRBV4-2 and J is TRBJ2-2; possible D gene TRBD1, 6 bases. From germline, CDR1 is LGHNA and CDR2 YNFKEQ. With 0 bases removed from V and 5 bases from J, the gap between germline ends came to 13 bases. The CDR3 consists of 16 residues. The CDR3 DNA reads TGTGCCAGCAGCCAAGATCTCGCAGGGGAGACCGGGGAGCTGTTTTTT. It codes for CASSQDLAGETGELFF.

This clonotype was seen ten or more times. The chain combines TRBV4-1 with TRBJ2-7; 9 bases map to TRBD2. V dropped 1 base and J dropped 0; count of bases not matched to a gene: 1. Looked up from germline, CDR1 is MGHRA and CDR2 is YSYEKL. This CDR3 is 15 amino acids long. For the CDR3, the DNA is TGCGCCAGCAGCCAAGGACTAGCGGTCTCCTACGAGCAGTACTTC. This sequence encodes CASSQGLAVSYEQYF.

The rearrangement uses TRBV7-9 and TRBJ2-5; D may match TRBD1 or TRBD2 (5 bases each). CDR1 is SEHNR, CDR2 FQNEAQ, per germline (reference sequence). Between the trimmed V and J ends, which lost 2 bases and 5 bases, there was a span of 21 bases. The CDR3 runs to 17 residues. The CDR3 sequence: CASSLIPQWGNEETQYF. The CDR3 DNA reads TGTGCCAGCAGCTTAATCCCGCAATGGGGGAATGAGGAGACCCAGTACTTC.